This T cell receptor (beta chain) was documented in a study of shared clonotypes between healthy human individuals. With respect to this clone: Its cognate antigen is unknown.

Study-level points and caveats: Represented diversity (both genetic and exposure-history) was limited by the small number of donors. Blood was the sole source, and tissue repertoires probably differ.

Method: immunoSEQ multiplex PCR; TCRdb's copy keeps in-frame clones and lacks some. The sample consists of about 680,000 clones, approximately 79% of them appearing once. Sequenced input: memory CD4+ T cells sorted from blood. Subset defined: CD45RA-negative fraction. This receptor was obtained from a young woman in good health.

This CDR3 reads CASRNRQGQNQPQHF. In DNA form, the CDR3 reads TGTGCCAGTAGGAATAGACAGGGGCAAAATCAGCCCCAGCATTTT. This rearrangement joins TRBV19 to TRBJ1-5; 8 nucleotides agree with TRBD1. The trim removed 6 bases at V and 4 bases at J, leaving 8 bases unmatched. This CDR3 has 15 amino acids. Per the germline V gene, CDR1 is LNHDA and CDR2 is SQIVND (reference sequence).